This paragraph reports one T cell receptor beta chain. Its specificity is unknown. The data originate from a study of T-cell memory formation after mild COVID-19. Study background: Largely, the TCR clusters proved donor specific.

TCRalpha and TCRbeta libraries used 5'RACE with constant-segment primers and UMIs. TCRdb independently ran MiXCR on the 5' RACE reads; one entry per CDR3 protein. The repertoire holds a few hundred thousand distinct CDR3 sequences, roughly 13% seen once, with 21% in the top ten. Findings and caveats of the study: CD4+ bias marked clones expanding day 15 to 37, unlike balanced contracting clones. CD4+ contracting clones lay mainly in CM and EM, CD8+ ones in EMRA.

The CDR3 consists of 17 residues. Germline loops: CDR1 SEHNR, CDR2 FQNEAQ (reference sequence). V dropped 3 bases and J dropped 6; count of bases not matched to a gene: 12. The genes are TRBV7-9 and TRBJ2-2; 8 nucleotides agree with TRBD1. The sequenced sample consisted of PBMCs or a T cell subset sorted from them (not recorded which). This receptor was identified in a young man who had mild COVID-19 (a few samples of this study predate the infection). Cell type and time point are not known. The CDR3 coding sequence is TGTGCCAGCAGCTTTTCTGGACAGGGACTGAGGCCCGGGGAGCTGTTTTTT. It specifies CASSFSGQGLRPGELFF. Together with reference TRBV7-9 and TRBJ2-2, the CDR3 gives the full variable domain: DTGVSQNPRHKITKRGQNVTFRCDPISEHNRLYWYRQTLGQGPEFLTYFQNEAQLEKSRLLSDRFSAERPKGSFSTLEIQRTEQGDSAMYLCASSFSGQGLRPGELFFGEGSRLTVL.